The 23 T cell receptor beta chains presented below share a single source sample, sequenced in a study of cytomegalovirus exposure and HLA in healthy donors (TCRdb year 2017). Libraries were constructed by the immunoSEQ multiplex PCR assay. For the multiplex PCR, a mixture combining 60 forward primers for TCR Vbeta segments and 13 reverse primers for TCR Jbeta segments was used. The table comes from immuneACCESS by way of TCRdb, which keeps in-frame sequences with V and J called. Part of the clones is missing from these tables; in studies checked, under half for an unresolved V gene and the rest for unknown reasons. The sample has roughly 100,000 clones on record. Clones ranked in the top ten supply about 3% of the sample. Sequencing was done on a sample of PBMCs. The receptor source for this set is a middle-aged man in good health and CMV-seronegative.

This chain links TRBV12-5 with TRBJ2-7, with D possibly matching TRBD1 (5 bases). V lost 0 bases and J lost 7, with 16 bases in between. CDR1 LGHNT and CDR2 FRNRAP come from the germline V gene. The CDR3 sequence is 15 residues long. The CDR3 is CASGLVKGPPWEQYF. DNA for the CDR3: TGTGCTAGTGGTTTGGTAAAGGGGCCGCCTTGGGAGCAGTACTTC.

CDR3 DNA sequence: TGCGCCAGCAGCCAAGTCCCTAGAGTCGGGGAGCTGTTTTTT. Protein sequence: CASSQVPRVGELFF. The rearrangement links TRBV4-1 to TRBJ2-2, with D hard to call. Germline loops: CDR1 MGHRA, CDR2 YSYEKL. The CDR3 loop spans 14 amino acids. V lost 1 base and J 7 bases, leaving 10 bases between the germline ends.

The V gene is TRBV18, the J gene TRBJ1-3, with a tentative D call TRBD1 (5 bases). V was cut by 2 bases and J by 2 bases, with 7 bases left in between. This CDR3 is built from 14 residues. Germline CDR1 is KGHSH and CDR2 is LQKENI. The CDR3 here is CASSPTGPGNTIYF. The CDR3 DNA reads TGTGCCAGCTCACCAACAGGACCTGGAAACACCATATATTTT.

The chain links TRBV19 to TRBJ2-2; D remains unclear. Germline CDR1 is LNHDA and CDR2 is SQIVND (reference sequence). The CDR3 loop spans 16 amino acids. V was clipped by 3 bases and J by 1 base, with 12 bases between them. In nucleotides, the CDR3 is TGTGCCAGTAGTATGAGAGGCCCCCGGAACACCGGGGAGCTGTTTTTT. Protein: CASSMRGPRNTGELFF.

This chain links TRBV5-1 with TRBJ2-2; the match to TRBD1 covers 7 bases. CDR1 is SGHRS and CDR2 is YFSETQ in the germline V gene. The CDR3 is 13 amino acids. V lost 7 bases and J lost 3; bases outside the gene matches: 3. The CDR3 DNA reads TGCGCCAGCGAAACAGGGGACACCGGGGAGCTGTTTTTT. Its protein product is CASETGDTGELFF.

This chain uses TRBV6-5 with TRBJ2-7; D may be TRBD2 (7 bases). V gave up 7 bases and J gave up 4 bases, with 17 bases separating them. This CDR3 comprises 14 residues. CDR1 MNHEY and CDR2 SVGAGI come from the germline V gene. The CDR3 nucleotides are TGTGCCAGCACCCTGGGGAGGGGGGCTTACGAGCAGTACTTC. Translated: CASTLGRGAYEQYF.

In regard to this clone: The sample contains more than one DNA sequence encoding this CDR3. The chain carries TRBV5-6 and TRBJ1-1, with D tentatively TRBD1 (6 bases). CDR1 is SGHDT and CDR2 is YYEEEE in the germline V gene. Trimming took off 4 bases at V and 6 bases at J, with 16 bases between the two ends. The CDR3 is 14 residues long. The CDR3: CASSLGGRVSEAFF. CDR3 bases: TGTGCCAGCAGCCTGGGGGGGCGGGTCTCTGAAGCTTTCTTT.

The rearrangement joins TRBV28 to TRBJ1-2, with D unresolved. V was pared by 3 bases and J by 4 bases, with 9 bases between. This CDR3 has 13 residues. Germline CDR1 is MDHEN and CDR2 is SYDVKM. The CDR3 region is CASSFQRTYGYTF. CDR3 DNA sequence: TGTGCCAGCAGTTTTCAGCGAACCTATGGCTACACCTTC.

The rearrangement uses TRBV6-5 and TRBJ2-7, with D maybe TRBD1 (6 bases). The CDR3 runs to 13 residues. Germline V CDR1 and CDR2: MNHEY, SVGAGI. V lost 6 bases, J lost 6 bases, and 15 bases lay in between. CDR3 nucleotides: TGTGCCAGCAGGGCCGGTCAGGGGACCGAGCAGTACTTC. Protein product: CASRAGQGTEQYF.

The chain recombines TRBV19 with TRBJ1-2; D unresolved. The CDR3 length is 14 residues. Germline CDR1 reads LNHDA; CDR2 reads SQIVND (reference sequence). Trimming left V 3 bases short and J 0 bases short, with 8 bases between. CDR3 sequence (DNA): TGTGCCAGTAGTATCAACGGGGCTAACTATGGCTACACCTTC. It encodes CASSINGANYGYTF.

Concerning this clone: At one of its ends the junction is not consistent with the germline gene, which may arise from a read error. The chain carries TRBV11-2 and TRBJ2-7, with D possibly being TRBD2 (6 bases). Germline V gene lookup returns CDR1 SGHAT and CDR2 FQNNGV. There are 11 residues in the CDR3. The CDR3: CASSNPGLPFF. In DNA, the CDR3 is TGTGCCAGCAGCAACCCGGGACTGCCCTTCTTC.

The CDR3 sequence is CASSEGPSYEQYF. The CDR3 coding sequence is TGTGCCAGCAGCGAGGGGCCCTCCTACGAGCAGTACTTC. The rearrangement uses TRBV9 and TRBJ2-7; tentatively, D is TRBD1 (5 bases). Trimming stripped 3 bases from V and 0 bases from J, with 7 bases between. This CDR3 is 13 amino acids long. Germline values: CDR1 SGDLS, CDR2 YYNGEE.

CDR3 residues: CASSPGLAGGQYNEQFF. The CDR3 nucleotides are TGTGCCAGCAGCCCGGGACTAGCGGGGGGGCAGTACAATGAGCAGTTCTTC. The chain is built from TRBV4-2 and TRBJ2-1, with 16 bases aligning to TRBD2. The ends lost 4 bases at V and 4 bases at J; junction bases unmatched: 4. This CDR3 comprises 17 residues. Per the germline V gene, CDR1 is LGHNA and CDR2 is YNFKEQ.

The chain employs TRBV5-1 and TRBJ2-3, with a tentative D call TRBD2 (5 bases). V lost 4 bases, J lost 4 bases, and 13 bases lay in between. Germline CDR1 reads SGHRS; CDR2 reads YFSETQ. CDR3 length: 14 residues. Here the CDR3 reads CASSREGYADTQYF. The CDR3 region has the DNA TGCGCCAGCAGCCGAGAGGGTTATGCAGATACGCAGTATTTT.

V and J are TRBV5-1 and TRBJ2-2; 7 bases match TRBD1. Trimming at V came to 6 bases and at J to 3 bases, leaving 8 bases not matched to a gene. This CDR3 is built from 15 residues. Germline loops: CDR1 SGHRS, CDR2 YFSETQ. The CDR3 region has the DNA TGCGCCAGCAACATTCAGGGGGTTGACACCGGGGAGCTGTTTTTT. Translated, it gives CASNIQGVDTGELFF. Supplemented by reference TRBV5-1 and TRBJ2-2, the full variable domain reads KAGVTQTPRYLIKTRGQQVTLSCSPISGHRSVSWYQQTPGQGLQFLFEYFSETQRNKGNFPGRFSGRQFSNSRSEMNVSTLELGDSALYLCASNIQGVDTGELFFGEGSRLTVL.

The chain links TRBV19 to TRBJ2-1, with 8 bases identical to TRBD2. CDR1 is LNHDA, CDR2 SQIVND, per germline (reference sequence). CDR3 length: 16 amino acids. With 4 bases clipped from V and 5 bases from J, the junction kept 10 bases outside the gene matches. CDR3 loop: CASSTLRGGKNNEQFF. The CDR3 DNA follows: TGTGCCAGTAGTACCCTTCGCGGGGGGAAGAACAATGAGCAGTTCTTC.

The chain links TRBV11-2 to TRBJ2-1, with D possibly matching TRBD2 (6 bases). Between the trimmed V and J ends, which lost 0 bases and 8 bases, there was a span of 11 bases. The CDR3 consists of 14 residues. Germline V gene data show CDR1 as SGHAT and CDR2 as FQNNGV. CDR3: CASSLDAGWDEQFF. The CDR3 nucleotides read TGTGCCAGCAGCTTAGATGCGGGGTGGGATGAGCAGTTCTTC.

The chain has TRBV30 and TRBJ1-5; D is perhaps TRBD1 (5 bases). Germline V CDR1 and CDR2: GTSNPN, SVGIG (reference sequence). The CDR3 consists of 13 residues. V lost 1 base, J lost 5 bases, and 9 bases lay in between. CDR3 amino acids: CAWSDQGYQPQHF. The DNA of the CDR3 is TGTGCCTGGAGTGACCAGGGCTATCAGCCCCAGCATTTT.

This chain connects TRBV6-5 to TRBJ1-4, with 10 bases that match TRBD1. Germline loops: CDR1 MNHEY, CDR2 SVGAGI. V dropped 6 bases and J dropped 3; count of bases not matched to a gene: 4. This CDR3 region has 15 residues. CDR3 amino acids: CASSRGQGPNEKLFF. In DNA form, the CDR3 reads TGTGCCAGCAGCCGGGGACAGGGGCCTAATGAAAAACTGTTTTTT.

V and J are TRBV5-6 and TRBJ1-5; perhaps TRBD1 as D (6 bases). The CDR3 sequence is 18 residues long. V was cut by 3 bases and J by 0 bases, with 19 bases left in between. Germline values: CDR1 SGHDT, CDR2 YYEEEE. CDR3 nucleotide sequence: TGTGCCAGCAGCTCTATCAGGGGACCGATAGTTAGCAATCAGCCCCAGCATTTT. It is translated as CASSSIRGPIVSNQPQHF.

The genes are TRBV4-3 and TRBJ1-1; 7 positions match TRBD1. CDR3 length equals 13 residues. Germline CDR1 LGHNA, CDR2 YSLEER. V lost 3 bases and J lost 4; bases outside the gene matches: 2. Written as DNA, the CDR3 is TGCGCCAGCAGCCAGAACAGGGGCACTGAAGCTTTCTTT. Protein: CASSQNRGTEAFF.

The chain couples TRBV2 to TRBJ2-1; TRBD2 is a possible D gene (6 bases). CDR3 length: 13 amino acids. Germline lookup yields CDR1 SNHLY and CDR2 FYNNEI. Trimming cost V 8 bases and J 4 bases, with 12 bases left between them. CDR3: CASGAGNYNEQFF. The DNA for the CDR3 is TGTGCCAGCGGGGCGGGGAATTACAATGAGCAGTTCTTC.

The V call is TRBV29-1, the J call TRBJ1-4, with D tentatively TRBD1 (5 bases). The length of the CDR3 is 14 residues. V was cut by 7 bases and J by 8 bases, with 20 bases left in between. Germline V gives CDR1 SQVTM, CDR2 ANQGSEA. The chain's CDR3 is CSGRGTLSGEKLFF. Written as DNA, the CDR3 is TGCAGCGGGAGAGGAACACTGTCAGGGGAAAAACTGTTTTTT.